The 16 T cell receptor beta chains in this list originate from one sample, sequenced in a study of T cells of healthy individuals. TCRdb re-derived calls from the 5' RACE reads in MiXCR, one entry per CDR3 protein. Of 55,000 to 65,000 distinct CDR3 sequences in the sample, 15% to 20% were seen once. Receptor source: a human donor in good health.

This clonotype was observed many times. The V call is TRBV5-5, the J call TRBJ1-5; TRBD1 is a possible D gene (5 bases). The CDR3 is 16 residues long. Per the germline V gene, CDR1 is SGHKS and CDR2 is YYEKEE (reference sequence). V was shortened by 2 bases and J by 0 bases, with 12 bases between the two germline ends. CDR3 coding DNA: TGTGCCAGCAGCTTTGTACCGCAGGGTAGCAATCAGCCCCAGCATTTT. Encoded protein: CASSFVPQGSNQPQHF.

This clonotype was seen once. The chain has TRBV20-1 and TRBJ2-7, with 13 bases identical to TRBD2. The germline V gene encodes CDR1 DFQATT and CDR2 SNEGSKA (reference sequence). Losses at the gene ends were 5 bases for V and 3 bases for J; bases not matched to a gene: 7. The CDR3 extends over 15 amino acids. CDR3 protein: CSAQRLAGGGYEQYF. In nucleotides, the CDR3 is TGCAGTGCTCAACGACTAGCGGGAGGTGGCTACGAGCAGTACTTC.

This clonotype was counted many times. V is TRBV2 and J is TRBJ1-2, with TRBD1 identical over 9 bases. This CDR3 comprises 14 residues. Germline CDR1 and CDR2: SNHLY and FYNNEI. Trimming at V came to 4 bases and at J to 3 bases, leaving 3 bases not matched to a gene. The CDR3 coding sequence is TGTGCCAGCAGTGTGGACAGGGGTTACTATGGCTACACCTTC. Protein sequence: CASSVDRGYYGYTF.

The V and J genes are TRBV29-1 and TRBJ2-7; D could derive from TRBD1 or TRBD2 (5 bases each). Germline CDR1 SQVTM, CDR2 ANQGSEA. Trimming took 4 bases from V and 2 from J, leaving 15 bases between them. The CDR3 is 14 amino acids. The CDR3 coding sequence is TGCAGCGTTGGGGGAGAGGGGACCGCCTACGAGCAGTACTTC. Translation gives CSVGGEGTAYEQYF.

This clonotype was detected only a few times. The chain recombines TRBV7-9 with TRBJ1-6, with 8 bases lining up with TRBD1. The CDR3 loop spans 16 amino acids. V shed 5 bases and J 15 bases; nucleotides not matched to a gene: 18. Germline assignment: CDR1 SEHNR and CDR2 FQNEAQ (reference sequence). This CDR3 reads CASSRGTMTGDLLLHF. For the CDR3, the DNA is TGTGCCAGCAGCCGGGGTACCATGACAGGGGATCTTCTCCTCCACTTT.

This chain joins TRBV2 and TRBJ2-1; 12 nucleotides match TRBD2. Trimming removed 6 bases from V and 3 bases from J; junction bases left unmatched: 3. This CDR3 contains 15 residues. Germline values: CDR1 SNHLY, CDR2 FYNNEI. The CDR3 bases are TGTGCCAGCAGAAAACTAGCGGGGGGCTACAATGAGCAGTTCTTC. It encodes CASRKLAGGYNEQFF.

This clonotype was observed many times. The chain couples TRBV28 to TRBJ1-1; D might be TRBD1 (5 bases). Per the germline V gene, CDR1 is MDHEN and CDR2 is SYDVKM. The CDR3 sequence is 15 residues long. V lost 6 bases to trimming and J lost 2 bases, with 16 bases between them. CDR3 coding DNA: TGTGCCAGCAGGGCCGCGTGGGGGAACAACACTGAAGCTTTCTTT. Its protein product is CASRAAWGNNTEAFF.

The genes are TRBV12-3 or TRBV12-4 and TRBJ1-6; 9 bases map to TRBD1. V lost 7 bases and J lost 8; bases outside the gene matches: 6. The CDR3 loop spans 14 amino acids. CDR3 sequence (DNA): TGTGCCAGCACCCCGGACAGGGGTTATTCACCCCTCCACTTT. It yields the protein CASTPDRGYSPLHF.

There are a few counts of this clonotype. J is TRBJ1-4 and V is TRBV28, with D perhaps TRBD1 (6 bases). This CDR3 has 15 residues. Germline-derived CDR1 and CDR2 are MDHEN and SYDVKM. Trimming took off 4 bases at V and 3 bases at J, with 12 bases between the two ends. CDR3 loop: CASSSLTGPNEKLFF. The CDR3 nucleotides are TGTGCCAGCAGTTCACTGACAGGACCTAATGAAAAACTGTTTTTT.

This clonotype appeared many times. The chain combines TRBV7-9 with TRBJ2-3; D possibly corresponds to TRBD2 (6 bases). Trimming removed 7 bases from V and 5 bases from J, with 19 bases in between. From germline, CDR1 is SEHNR and CDR2 FQNEAQ (reference sequence). The CDR3 length is 15 residues. The CDR3 loop reads CASTLRVLGGDTQYF. DNA for the CDR3: TGTGCCAGCACCCTCAGGGTCCTCGGGGGAGATACGCAGTATTTT. Full variable domain (missing parts from reference TRBV7-9 and TRBJ2-3): DTGVSQNPRHKITKRGQNVTFRCDPISEHNRLYWYRQTLGQGPEFLTYFQNEAQLEKSRLLSDRFSAERPKGSFSTLEIQRTEQGDSAMYLCASTLRVLGGDTQYFGPGTRLTVL.

This clonotype was recorded a few times. The chain combines TRBV7-9 with TRBJ1-6, with D uncertain. This CDR3 spans 16 amino acids. V lost 4 bases, J lost 2 bases, and 12 bases lay in between. Germline V gives CDR1 SEHNR, CDR2 FQNEAQ (reference sequence). CDR3 sequence reads: CASSSQQSPYNSPLHF. CDR3 bases: TGTGCCAGCAGCTCACAACAGAGCCCCTATAATTCACCCCTCCACTTT. Using reference TRBV7-9 and TRBJ1-6 for the parts outside the CDR3, the full variable domain is DTGVSQNPRHKITKRGQNVTFRCDPISEHNRLYWYRQTLGQGPEFLTYFQNEAQLEKSRLLSDRFSAERPKGSFSTLEIQRTEQGDSAMYLCASSSQQSPYNSPLHFGNGTRLTVT.

CDR3 sequence reads: CASSLDRGFTDTQYF. Written as DNA, the CDR3 is TGTGCCAGCAGCCTGGACAGGGGTTTCACAGATACGCAGTATTTT. The rearrangement uses TRBV6-1 and TRBJ2-3, with 9 bases lining up with TRBD1. This CDR3 contains 15 residues. Germline V gene data show CDR1 as MNHNS and CDR2 as SASEGT. The V gene end was trimmed by 6 bases and the J gene end by 2 bases; junction bases not matched to a gene: 6.

The chain combines TRBV2 with TRBJ1-6; no clear D. V was shortened by 6 bases and J by 8 bases, with 17 bases between the two germline ends. Germline V gene data show CDR1 as SNHLY and CDR2 as FYNNEI. The CDR3 has 15 amino acids. CDR3 sequence: CASSERRSSYSPLHF. CDR3 nucleotide sequence: TGTGCCAGCAGCGAAAGACGCTCGAGCTATTCACCCCTCCACTTT.

The table lists this clonotype with many counts. The rearrangement uses TRBV20-1 and TRBJ2-5; D might be TRBD1 (6 bases). Germline CDR1 and CDR2: DFQATT and SNEGSKA (reference sequence). This CDR3 is 15 amino acids long. Trimming stripped 5 bases from V and 1 base from J, with 17 bases between. The CDR3 protein is CSAEAARGAQETQYF. The CDR3 nucleotides are TGCAGTGCTGAGGCCGCCAGGGGAGCCCAAGAGACCCAGTACTTC.

This clonotype has at least ten counts. J is TRBJ2-1 and V is TRBV2; 10 nucleotides agree with TRBD2. The germline CDR1 and CDR2 sequences are SNHLY and FYNNEI. V was pared by 4 bases and J by 9 bases, with 3 bases of the junction left unmatched. The CDR3 runs 13 residues. The CDR3, as DNA: TGTGCCAGCAGTGTAGCTAGCGGGGGTGAGCAGTTCTTC. Translation gives CASSVASGGEQFF.

Concerning this clonotype: An end of the junction does not agree with germline; a read error may underlie this. The chain recombines TRBV6-4 with TRBJ1-1; maybe TRBD1 (6 bases). CDR3 length equals 13 residues. Germline V gene lookup returns CDR1 MRHNA and CDR2 SNTAGT. The CDR3 DNA sequence: TGTGCCAGCAGCCAGGGGAGGGACACTGAAGCTTTATTT. This codes for CASSQGRDTEALF.